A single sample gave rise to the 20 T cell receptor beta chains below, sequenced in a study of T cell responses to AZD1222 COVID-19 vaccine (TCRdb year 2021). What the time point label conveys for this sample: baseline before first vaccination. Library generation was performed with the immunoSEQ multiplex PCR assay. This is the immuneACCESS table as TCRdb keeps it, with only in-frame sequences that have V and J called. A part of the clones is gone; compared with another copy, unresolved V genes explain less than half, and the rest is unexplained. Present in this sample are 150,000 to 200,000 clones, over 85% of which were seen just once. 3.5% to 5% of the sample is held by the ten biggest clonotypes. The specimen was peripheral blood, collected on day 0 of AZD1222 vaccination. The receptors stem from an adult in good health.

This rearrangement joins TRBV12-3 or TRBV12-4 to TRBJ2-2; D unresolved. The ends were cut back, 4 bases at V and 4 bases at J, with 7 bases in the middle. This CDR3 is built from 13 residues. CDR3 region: CASSSAVTGELFF. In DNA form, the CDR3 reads TGTGCCAGCAGTTCGGCGGTCACCGGGGAGCTGTTTTTT.

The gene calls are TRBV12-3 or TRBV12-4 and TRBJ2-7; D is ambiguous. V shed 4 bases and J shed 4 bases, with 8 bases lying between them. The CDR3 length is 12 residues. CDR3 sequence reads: CASSSLIYEQYF. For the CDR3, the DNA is TGTGCCAGCAGTTCCTTAATTTACGAGCAGTACTTC.

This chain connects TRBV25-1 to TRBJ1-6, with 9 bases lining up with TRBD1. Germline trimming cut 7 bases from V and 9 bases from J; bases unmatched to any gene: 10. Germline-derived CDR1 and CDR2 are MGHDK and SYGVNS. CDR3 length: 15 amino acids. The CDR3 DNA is TGTGCCAGCAAACCTCCGGGACAGGGAACTTCACCCCTCCACTTT. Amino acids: CASKPPGQGTSPLHF. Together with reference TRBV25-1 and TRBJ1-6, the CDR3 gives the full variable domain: EADIYQTPRYLVIGTGKKITLECSQTMGHDKMYWYQQDPGMELHLIHYSYGVNSTEKGDLSSESTVSRIRTEHFPLTLESARPSHTSQYLCASKPPGQGTSPLHFGNGTRLTVT.

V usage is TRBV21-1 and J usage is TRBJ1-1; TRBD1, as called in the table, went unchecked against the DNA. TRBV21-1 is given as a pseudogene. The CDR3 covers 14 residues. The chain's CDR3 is CASSARTGGSEAFF. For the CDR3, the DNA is TGTGCCAGCAGCGCCCGAACAGGGGGCTCTGAAGCTTTCTTT.

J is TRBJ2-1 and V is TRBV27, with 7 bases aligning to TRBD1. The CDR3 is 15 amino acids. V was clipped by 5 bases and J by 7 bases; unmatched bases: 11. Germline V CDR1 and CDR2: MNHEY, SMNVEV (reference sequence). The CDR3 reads CASSPPRQGRNEQFF. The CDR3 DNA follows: TGTGCCAGCAGTCCGCCTCGACAGGGCCGGAATGAGCAGTTCTTC.

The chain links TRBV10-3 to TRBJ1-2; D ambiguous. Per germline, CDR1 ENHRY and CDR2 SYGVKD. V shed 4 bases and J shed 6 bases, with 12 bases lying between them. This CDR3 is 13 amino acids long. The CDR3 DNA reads TGTGCCATCAGTGTGAGGGTCTGGAATGGCTACACCTTC. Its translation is CAISVRVWNGYTF.

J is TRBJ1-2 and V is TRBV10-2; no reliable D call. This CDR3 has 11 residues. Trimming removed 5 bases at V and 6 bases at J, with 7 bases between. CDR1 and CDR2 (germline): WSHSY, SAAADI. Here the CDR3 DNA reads TGCGCCAGCAGTACAGCGAATGGCTACACCTTC. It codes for CASSTANGYTF.

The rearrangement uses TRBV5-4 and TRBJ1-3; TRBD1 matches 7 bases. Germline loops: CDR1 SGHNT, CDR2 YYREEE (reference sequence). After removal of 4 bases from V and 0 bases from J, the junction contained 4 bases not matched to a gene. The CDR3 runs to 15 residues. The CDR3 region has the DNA TGTGCCAGCAGCGCGACAGGGAACTCTGGAAACACCATATATTTT. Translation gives CASSATGNSGNTIYF.

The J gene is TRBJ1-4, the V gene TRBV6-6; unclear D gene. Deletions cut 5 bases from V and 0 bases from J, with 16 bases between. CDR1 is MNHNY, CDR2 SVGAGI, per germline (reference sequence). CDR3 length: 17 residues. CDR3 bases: TGTGCCAGCAGTCCCGAATCGGGATTCGCAACTAATGAAAAACTGTTTTTT. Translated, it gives CASSPESGFATNEKLFF.

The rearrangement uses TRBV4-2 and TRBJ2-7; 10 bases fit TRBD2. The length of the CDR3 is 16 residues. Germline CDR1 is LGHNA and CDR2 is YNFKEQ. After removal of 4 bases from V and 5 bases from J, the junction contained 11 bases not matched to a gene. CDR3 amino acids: CASSRAQLAGPDEQYF. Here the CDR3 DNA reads TGTGCCAGCAGCCGCGCCCAACTAGCGGGGCCCGACGAGCAGTACTTC.

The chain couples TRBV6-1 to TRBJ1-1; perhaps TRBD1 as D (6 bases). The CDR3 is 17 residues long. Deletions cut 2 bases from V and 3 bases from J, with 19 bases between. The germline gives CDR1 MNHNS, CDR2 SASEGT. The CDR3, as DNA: TGTGCCAGCAGTGAATCCGCAGTCCGGAGGGGGGACACTGAAGCTTTCTTT. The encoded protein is CASSESAVRRGDTEAFF.

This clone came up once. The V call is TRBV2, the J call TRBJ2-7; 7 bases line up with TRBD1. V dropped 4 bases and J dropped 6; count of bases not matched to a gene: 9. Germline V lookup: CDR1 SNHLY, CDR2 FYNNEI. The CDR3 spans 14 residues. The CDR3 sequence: CASSADRETGEQYF. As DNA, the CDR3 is TGTGCCAGCAGTGCCGACAGGGAAACGGGCGAGCAGTACTTC. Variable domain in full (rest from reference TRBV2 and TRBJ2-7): EPEVTQTPSHQVTQMGQEVILRCVPISNHLYFYWYRQILGQKVEFLVSFYNNEISEKSEIFDDQFSVERPDGSNFTLKIRSTKLEDSAMYFCASSADRETGEQYFGPGTRLTVT.

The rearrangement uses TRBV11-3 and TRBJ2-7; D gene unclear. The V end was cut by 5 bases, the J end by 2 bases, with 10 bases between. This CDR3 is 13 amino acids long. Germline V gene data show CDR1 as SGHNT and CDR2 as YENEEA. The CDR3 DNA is TGTGCCAGCAGCCCGACTGGAACCTACGAGCAGTACTTC. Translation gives CASSPTGTYEQYF.

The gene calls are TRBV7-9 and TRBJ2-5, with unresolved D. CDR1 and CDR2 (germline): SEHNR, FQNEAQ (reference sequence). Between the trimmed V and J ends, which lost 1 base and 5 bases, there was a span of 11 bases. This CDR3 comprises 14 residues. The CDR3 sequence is CASSLGMVLETQYF. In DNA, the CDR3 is TGTGCCAGCAGCTTAGGGATGGTTCTGGAGACCCAGTACTTC.

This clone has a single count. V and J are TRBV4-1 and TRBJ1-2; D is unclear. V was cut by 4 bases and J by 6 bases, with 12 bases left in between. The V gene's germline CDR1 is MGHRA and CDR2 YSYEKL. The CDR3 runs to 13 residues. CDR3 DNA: TGCGCCAGCAGCCCAATCGGAGAGGATGGCTACACCTTC. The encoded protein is CASSPIGEDGYTF.

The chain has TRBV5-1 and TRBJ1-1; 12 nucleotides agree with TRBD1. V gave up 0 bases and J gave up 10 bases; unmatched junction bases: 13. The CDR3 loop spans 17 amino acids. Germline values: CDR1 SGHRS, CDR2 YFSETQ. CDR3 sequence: CASSLGGMGQGAFVAFF. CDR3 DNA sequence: TGCGCCAGCAGCTTGGGAGGGATGGGACAGGGGGCTTTCGTAGCTTTCTTT.

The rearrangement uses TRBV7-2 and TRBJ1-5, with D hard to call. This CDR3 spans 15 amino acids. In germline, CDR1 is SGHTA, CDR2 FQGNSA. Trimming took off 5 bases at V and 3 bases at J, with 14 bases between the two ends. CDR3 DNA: TGTGCCAGCAGCAAAAAGGGAGGCCTCAATCAGCCCCAGCATTTT. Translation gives CASSKKGGLNQPQHF.

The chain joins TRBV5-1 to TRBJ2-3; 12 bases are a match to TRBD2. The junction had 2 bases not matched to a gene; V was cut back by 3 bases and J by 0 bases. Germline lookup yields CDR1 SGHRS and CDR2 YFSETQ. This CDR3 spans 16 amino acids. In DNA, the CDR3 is TGCGCCAGCAGCTGGACTAGCGGGGTTAGCACAGATACGCAGTATTTT. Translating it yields CASSWTSGVSTDTQYF.

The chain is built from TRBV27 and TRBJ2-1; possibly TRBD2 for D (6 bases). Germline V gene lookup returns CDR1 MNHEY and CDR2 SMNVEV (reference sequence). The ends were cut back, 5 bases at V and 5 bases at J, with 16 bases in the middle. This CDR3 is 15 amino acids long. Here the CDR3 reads CASSLRREANNEQFF. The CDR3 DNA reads TGTGCCAGCAGTCTCCGGCGGGAAGCTAACAATGAGCAGTTCTTC.

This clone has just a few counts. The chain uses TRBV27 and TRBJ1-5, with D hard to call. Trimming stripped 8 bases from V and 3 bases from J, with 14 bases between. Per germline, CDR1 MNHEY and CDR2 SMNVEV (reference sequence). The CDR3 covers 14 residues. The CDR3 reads CASGRVGTNQPQHF. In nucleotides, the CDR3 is TGTGCCAGCGGGAGGGTAGGCACCAATCAGCCCCAGCATTTT.